This TCR beta chain was captured by sequencing in a study of brain T cells in children with intractable seizures. The repertoire was sequenced with immunoSEQ multiplex PCR; TCRdb's copy has only in-frame clones and lacks some. The table lists fewer than 50,000 clones, 75% to 95% of them singletons, with 6.3% in the top ten. Germline V gives CDR1 SEHNR, CDR2 FQNEAQ (reference sequence). This CDR3 comprises 16 residues. The junction had 7 bases not matched to a gene; V was cut back by 2 bases and J by 3 bases. V is TRBV7-9 and J is TRBJ2-5; 9 nucleotides align to TRBD2. The clonotype originates from a girl aged 2 to 10 with tuberous sclerosis and intractable seizures. This sample comprised peripheral blood, obtained at surgery. This chain's CDR3 is CASSLQRGVQEETQYF. The CDR3 nucleotides are TGTGCCAGCAGCTTACAGCGGGGGGTTCAGGAAGAGACCCAGTACTTC.